This is a list of T cell receptor beta chains from one sample in a study of identical twins. MiXCR was run by TCRdb on the 5' RACE reads, yielding one entry per CDR3 protein. The data contain approximately 600,000 distinct CDR3 sequences, just under 10% of them singletons. The same specimen was also included in a second study, on yellow fever vaccine responses in identical twins.

Sequencing was carried out using PBMCs. The receptors shown here come from a woman under 30 in good health. The CDR3 runs from the conserved cysteine through the conserved F or W. D genes are given only for firm matches. Clone size, where shown, is once, few, many, or a class for clones that have expanded.

J | V | length | D | size | CDR3 | DNA
TRBJ2-1 | TRBV7-2 | 15 | TRBD2 | few | CASSLRTSGSDEQFF | TGTGCCAGCAGCTTACGGACTAGCGGGAGCGATGAGCAGTTCTTC
TRBJ2-1 | TRBV12-3/TRBV12-4 | 16 | NA | many | CASSPGPGAPLSEQFF | TGTGCCAGCAGCCCCGGCCCGGGGGCCCCCCTCAGTGAGCAGTTCTTC
TRBJ2-5 | TRBV15 | 12 | NA | many | CATSFPGETQYF | TGTGCCACCAGCTTCCCCGGCGAGACCCAGTACTTC
TRBJ2-7 | TRBV10-3 | 15 | TRBD2 | NA | CAIKEGAGGSYEQYF | TGTGCCATCAAGGAAGGAGCGGGGGGCTCCTACGAGCAGTACTTC
TRBJ2-7 | TRBV27 | 15 | TRBD1 | NA | CASSLKGTGVYEQYF | TGTGCCAGCAGTTTAAAGGGGACAGGGGTCTACGAGCAGTACTTC
TRBJ2-2 | TRBV28 | 14 | NA | NA | CASYRGAVPGELFF | TGTGCCAGCTACAGAGGGGCAGTTCCCGGGGAGCTGTTTTTT
TRBJ2-7 | TRBV7-9 | 14 | NA | few | CASSLELTPYEQYF | TGTGCCAGCAGCTTAGAATTGACTCCCTACGAGCAGTACTTC
TRBJ1-6 | TRBV15 | 13 | NA | many | CATRTDRFSPLHF | TGTGCCACCAGAACCGACAGGTTTTCACCCCTCCACTTT
TRBJ2-1 | TRBV24-1 | 16 | NA | NA | CATKGGGGSSYNEQFF | TGTGCCACCAAGGGTGGGGGCGGGAGCTCCTACAATGAGCAGTTCTTC
TRBJ1-2 | TRBV15 | 14 | NA | many | CATSRAGVDYGYTF | TGTGCCACCAGCAGAGCCGGAGTCGACTATGGCTACACCTTC
TRBJ2-5 | TRBV25-1 | 15 | TRBD2 | NA | CASSRTSGYQETQYF | TGTGCCAGCAGCAGGACTAGCGGCTACCAAGAGACCCAGTACTTC
TRBJ2-5 | TRBV6-2/TRBV6-3 | 14 | NA | NA | CASSYPRTRETQYF | TGTGCCAGCAGTTACCCCCGAACTAGGGAGACCCAGTACTTC
TRBJ1-5 | TRBV6-5 | 14 | TRBD1 | many | CASSYSGQNQPQHF | TGTGCCAGCAGTTACTCGGGACAGAATCAGCCCCAGCATTTT
TRBJ2-5 | TRBV29-1 | 13 | TRBD1 | few | CSARTGKGETQYF | TGCAGCGCCAGGACAGGGAAGGGAGAGACCCAGTACTTC
TRBJ2-1 | TRBV20-1 | 14 | TRBD1 | many | CSAIKGGPYNEQFF | TGCAGTGCTATAAAAGGGGGCCCCTACAATGAGCAGTTCTTC
TRBJ2-1 | TRBV4-1 | 16 | TRBD2 | few | CASRDPGLAGGDEQFF | TGCGCCAGCAGGGACCCGGGACTAGCGGGAGGCGATGAGCAGTTCTTC
TRBJ2-7 | TRBV11-2 | 12 | NA | NA | CASSLDDTVQYF | TGTGCCAGCAGCTTAGACGATACGGTGCAGTACTTC
TRBJ2-1 | TRBV7-9 | 16 | NA | NA | CASSLTAREYSDEQFF | TGTGCCAGCAGCTTAACCGCCAGGGAGTATTCGGATGAGCAGTTCTTC
TRBJ2-3 | TRBV7-9 | 16 | TRBD2 | many | CASSILAGGMADTQYF | TGTGCCAGCAGCATCCTAGCGGGGGGAATGGCAGATACGCAGTATTTT
TRBJ2-3 | TRBV24-1 | 15 | NA | few | CATSDWTASTDTQYF | TGTGCCACCAGTGACTGGACGGCTAGCACAGATACGCAGTATTTT
TRBJ2-2 | TRBV5-1 | 16 | NA | many | CASSPPRGEPTGELFF | TGCGCCAGCAGCCCACCCAGGGGAGAACCCACCGGGGAGCTGTTTTTT
TRBJ1-1 | TRBV7-2 | 14 | NA | many | CASSSGPTITEAFF | TGTGCCAGCAGCTCCGGCCCGACAATCACTGAAGCTTTCTTT
TRBJ2-2 | TRBV7-3 | 15 | TRBD1 | few | CASSITGGRGGELFF | TGTGCCAGCAGCATCACAGGGGGTCGAGGCGGGGAGCTGTTTTTT
TRBJ2-7 | TRBV12-3/TRBV12-4 | 14 | NA | few | CASSLQETIYEQYF | TGTGCCAGCAGTTTACAGGAGACAATCTACGAGCAGTACTTC
TRBJ2-2 | TRBV20-1 | 12 | NA | NA | CSAMGNTGELFF | TGCAGTGCTATGGGGAACACCGGGGAGCTGTTTTTT
TRBJ1-1 | TRBV6-2/TRBV6-3 | 16 | TRBD1 | few | CASLDGGQGMNTEAFF | TGTGCCAGTCTCGACGGGGGACAGGGAATGAACACTGAAGCTTTCTTT
TRBJ1-6 | TRBV4-1 | 14 | NA | few | CASSQVNLNSPLHF | TGCGCCAGCAGCCAAGTGAACTTGAATTCACCCCTCCACTTT
TRBJ2-2 | TRBV7-9 | 17 | TRBD2 | many | CASSPRQELAGPGELFF | TGTGCCAGCAGCCCCCGACAGGAGCTAGCGGGACCCGGGGAGCTGTTTTTT
TRBJ2-1 | TRBV29-1 | 12 | NA | NA | CSVEGYGYEQFF | TGCAGCGTTGAAGGGTACGGGTATGAGCAGTTCTTC
TRBJ2-7 | TRBV19 | 14 | NA | NA | CASSIFADSYEQYF | TGTGCCAGTAGTATTTTTGCAGACTCCTACGAGCAGTACTTC
TRBJ2-5 | TRBV20-1 | 16 | TRBD2 | few | CSASAGTSGRRETQYF | TGCAGTGCTAGTGCCGGGACTAGCGGGAGGAGAGAGACCCAGTACTTC
TRBJ2-2 | TRBV3-1 | 16 | TRBD1 | many | CASSQMGTDNTGELFF | TGTGCCAGCAGCCAAATGGGGACAGACAACACCGGGGAGCTGTTTTTT